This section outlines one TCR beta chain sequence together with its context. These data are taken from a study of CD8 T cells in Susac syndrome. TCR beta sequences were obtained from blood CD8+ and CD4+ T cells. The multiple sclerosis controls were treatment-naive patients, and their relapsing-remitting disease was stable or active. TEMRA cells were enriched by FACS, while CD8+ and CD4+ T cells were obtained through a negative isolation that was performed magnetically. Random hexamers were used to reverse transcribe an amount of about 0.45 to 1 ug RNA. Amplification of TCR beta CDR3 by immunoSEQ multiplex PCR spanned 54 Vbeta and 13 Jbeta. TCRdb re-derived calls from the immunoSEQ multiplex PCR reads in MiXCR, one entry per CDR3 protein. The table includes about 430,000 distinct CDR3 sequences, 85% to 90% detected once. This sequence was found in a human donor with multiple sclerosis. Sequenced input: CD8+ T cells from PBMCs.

The CDR3 region has the DNA TGTGCCAGCAGCCATAATCTCCGGGGCGGGGAGCTGTTTTTT. Protein product: CASSHNLRGGELFF. This chain uses TRBV3-1 with TRBJ2-2; D might be TRBD2 (5 bases). Deletions cut 3 bases from V and 7 bases from J, with 12 bases between. The CDR3 extends over 14 amino acids. Germline lookup yields CDR1 LGHDT and CDR2 YNNKEL (reference sequence).